A single TCR beta chain is shown here with its context. The antigen remains undetermined. This entry comes from a study of shared clonotypes between healthy human individuals. In the original processing: ImmunoSEQ supplied junction-only sequences lacking quality scores, so filtering was different. Measured with immunoSEQ multiplex PCR; TCRdb has only the in-frame clones, and not every one. V and J calls and clone size are those listed in that table; D and trimming were worked out from the DNA. The table shows about 2.1 million clones, with just under 95% occurring only once. V lost 0 bases to trimming and J lost 1 base, with 9 bases between them. Germline V lookup: CDR1 LNHNV, CDR2 YYDKDF (reference sequence). This CDR3 has 15 amino acids. CD8 cells regarded as naive lacked CD45RO, were positively chosen for CCR7, and omitted terminally differentiated effector memory CD45RA+ cells. Donors, without exception, were Caucasian adults residing in Nashville, Tennessee.

Study-wide results and caveats: The study found roughly 5% of naive CD4 clonotypes shared across a handful of donors.

J is TRBJ2-5 and V is TRBV15; D is possibly TRBD1 (5 bases). This clonotype was obtained from a man aged 18 to 30 in good health. Some clones in this sample may be carry-over from other donors' samples. Sequencing used naive CD8+ T cells from PBMCs. This CDR3 reads CATSRESRVQETQYF. The CDR3 DNA reads as TGTGCCACCAGCAGAGAAAGCAGGGTCCAAGAGACCCAGTACTTC. The whole variable domain, filled in from reference TRBV15 and TRBJ2-5, reads DAMVIQNPRYQVTQFGKPVTLSCSQTLNHNVMYWYQQKSSQAPKLLFHYYDKDFNNEADTPDNFQSRRPNTSFCFLDIRSPGLGDTAMYLCATSRESRVQETQYFGPGTRLLVL.